This paragraph reports one T cell receptor (beta chain). Its antigen is unknown. This entry belongs to a study of somatic mutations in cytotoxic T cells in rheumatoid arthritis. For the study at large: Blood samples of 25 to 30 ml were drawn from patients (in EDTA) right after diagnosis and before any treatment.

Study findings and constraints: With approximately 66 patients examined, several had a largest CD8+ clone exceeding 20% of CD8+ cells. Patients with rheumatoid arthritis, but not healthy controls, had CD8+ clonality that increased with age.

Assay used: immunoSEQ multiplex PCR; TCRdb lists only in-frame clones, some missing. The data hold 10,000 to 12,000 clones, with 80% observed a single time. V trimming: 3 bases; J trimming: 3 bases; junction bases outside the gene matches: 4. CDR3 length: 15 residues. The germline gives CDR1 MNHNS, CDR2 SASEGT. The sequence was obtained from an adult with rheumatoid arthritis. The rearrangement uses TRBV6-1 and TRBJ2-3; 9 bases are a match to TRBD1. Sequencing used CD8+ T cells sorted from blood. CDR3 sequence reads: CASSDGGTGTDTQYF. The CDR3 nucleotides read TGTGCCAGCAGTGATGGCGGGACAGGGACAGATACGCAGTATTTT.